Here is one T cell receptor (beta chain) with its context. Its specificity is not known. The CDR3 is 14 amino acids. The data were produced by immunoSEQ multiplex PCR, yet TCRdb's version contains in-frame clones alone and is incomplete. The table includes 25,000 to 35,000 clones, roughly 87% detected once. These data originate in a study of lymphopenia after photon versus proton radiotherapy. Study findings and constraints: Relative stability marked proton patients; photon patients lost diversity and naive cells. Post-nadir TCR diversity decline inversely tracked overall survival among those who died. After the lymphocyte nadir, photon-treated repertoires showed oligoclonal expansion, especially of CD8+ Temra cells.

The receptor was isolated from a woman aged 70-85 years with pancreatic cancer. Some clones in this sample may be carry-over from other donors' samples. V usage is TRBV21-1 and J usage is TRBJ1-1. TRBV21-1 is a listed pseudogene. Sequencing was performed on peripheral blood, taken from a patient treated with proton-based radiotherapy. The CDR3 nucleotides are TGTGCCAGCAGCAAAGGCGGGGGCCGCGCTGAAGCTTTCTTT. Translated, it gives CASSKGGGRAEAFF.